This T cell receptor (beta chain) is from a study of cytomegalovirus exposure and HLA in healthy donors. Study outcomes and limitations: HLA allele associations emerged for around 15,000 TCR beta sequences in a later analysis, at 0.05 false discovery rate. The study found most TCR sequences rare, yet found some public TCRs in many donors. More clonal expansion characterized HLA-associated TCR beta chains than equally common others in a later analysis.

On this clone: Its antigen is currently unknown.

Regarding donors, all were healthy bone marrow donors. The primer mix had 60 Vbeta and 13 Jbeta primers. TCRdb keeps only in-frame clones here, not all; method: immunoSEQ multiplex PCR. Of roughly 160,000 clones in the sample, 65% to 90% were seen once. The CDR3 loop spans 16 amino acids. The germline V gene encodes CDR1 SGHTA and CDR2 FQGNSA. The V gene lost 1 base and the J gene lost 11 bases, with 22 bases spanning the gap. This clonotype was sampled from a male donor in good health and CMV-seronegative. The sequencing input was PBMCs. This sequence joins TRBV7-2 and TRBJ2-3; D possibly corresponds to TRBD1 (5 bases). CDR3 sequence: CASSLGGSALRFGQYF. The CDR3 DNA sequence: TGTGCCAGCAGCTTAGGGGGCAGTGCCCTAAGATTCGGGCAGTATTTT. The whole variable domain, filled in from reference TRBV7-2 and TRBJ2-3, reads GAGVSQSPSNKVTEKGKDVELRCDPISGHTALYWYRQSLGQGLEFLIYFQGNSAPDKSGLPSDRFSAERTGGSVSTLTIQRTQQEDSAVYLCASSLGGSALRFGQYFGPGTRLTVL.